This TCR beta chain was captured by sequencing in a study of T cells after somatic rescue of genetic block. The V gene's germline CDR1 is LNHDA and CDR2 SQIVND (reference sequence). This CDR3 has 13 residues. Deletions cut 4 bases from V and 6 bases from J, with 9 bases between. Assay used: immunoSEQ multiplex PCR; TCRdb lists only in-frame clones, some missing. The top ten clones hold approximately 0.075% of a sample with around 52,000 clones, 90% to 97% of them seen once. This chain links TRBV19 with TRBJ2-2, with D perhaps TRBD2 (5 bases). The sequencing input was peripheral blood mononuclear cells (PBMCs). This receptor was taken from a child less than two years old. Here the CDR3 DNA reads TGTGCCAGTAGTACGGACTGGCCCGGGGAGCTGTTTTTT. Translating it yields CASSTDWPGELFF.